Reported below is one T cell receptor (beta chain). What it binds is unknown. PCR was performed a second time for about 7 to 11 cycles using a sample-barcoded 5' primer and a J-beta primer mix. TCRdb re-analysed the 5' RACE reads in MiXCR, keeping a single row per CDR3 protein. The sample lists some 1,800,000 distinct CDR3 sequences; roughly two fifths were seen once. The sample originates from a study of blood T cells in healthy people across ages. General study results and limits: Whereas aged donors had fewer naive CD4+ cells, long-lived donors had more of them and higher diversity. A conclusive naive versus antigen-experienced comparison was prevented by the unsorted PBMCs.

Trimming pared 4 bases from V and 4 bases from J, leaving 15 bases between. Germline loops: CDR1 LGHNA, CDR2 YSLEER. This CDR3 is 15 amino acids long. Sequenced: blood. This sequence was found in a human donor in good health. The chain joins TRBV4-3 to TRBJ2-3; D unclear. The CDR3: CASSLGQLKADTQYF. CDR3 nucleotide sequence: TGCGCCAGCAGCCTCGGTCAACTAAAGGCAGATACGCAGTATTTT.